This T cell receptor beta chain was captured in a study (dated by TCRdb to between 2015 and 2016). For the study in its entirety: The study examined whether tumor-infiltrating Tregs in breast cancer are drawn from blood Tregs or arise in situ by conversion from other CD4+ T cell subsets. What the work shows at the level of the full study, not this receptor alone: Rather than covering whole repertoires, validation in the larger cohort was restricted to a single TCR beta V-J rearrangement. Tumor memory CD4+ T cell TCR gene usage clustered with blood and lymph node memory CD4+ cells and lymph node naive CD4+ cells. Tumor-infiltrating Treg TCR alpha and beta sequences overlapped most with tumor naive CD4+ T cells, then with blood naive CD4+ T cells.

V gives up 5 bases and J gives up 6 bases, and the segment between their germline ends measures 10 bases. CDR3 length: 13 amino acids, cysteine to phenylalanine. Only CDR3 DNA remains: 39 bases, in frame from the first base. The germline V gene specifies SGHTA as CDR1 and FQGTGA as CDR2. CD4+CD45RO+CD25- cells were isolated as memory CD4+ T cells. Tregs, naive and memory CD4+ T cells from tumor, blood and ipsilateral draining lymph nodes of a few breast cancer patients underwent full-length TCR alpha and beta sequencing. Tumor tissue and lymph nodes obtained from ipsilateral axillary dissection were perfused with PBS, minced and then digested with collagenase I and hyaluronidase. Sorted cell populations were confirmed by FACS to exceed 90% purity. Full-length TCR variable regions were amplified by 5' RACE PCR with constant-region reverse primers, followed by semi-nested PCR with Nested Universal Primer A. Using the ReliaPrep RNA Cell Miniprep System, total RNA was extracted, and the SMARTer RACE 5'/3' Kit was then used to reverse transcribe the RNA into 5'RACE-ready cDNA. Multiplex adaptors were used to barcode full-length TCR alpha and beta libraries, and the barcoded libraries were sequenced on an Illumina MiSeq. The study's processing was this. Sequencing data were pooled across the five patients for each of nine subset-tissue groups and compared by unsupervised clustering of TCR gene usage. The Morisita-Horn index was used to calculate repertoire similarity, with shared sequences weighted according to their contribution to each repertoire. Using fastp at Q25 and MiXCR, TCRdb reprocessed the public reads and kept productive beta chains. Rows merge per CDR3 protein into single entries with the most common DNA and genes. The V and J calls follow TCRdb's processing rather than the paper's. Recorded for this sample are about 42,000 distinct CDR3 sequences; around 28% of them occurred a single time. About 3.8% of the sample rests with the top ten.

Of note for this clonotype: The target of this receptor is not known. Per-base quality was not reported, and no clone a single base away is much larger than it.

Sequenced input: tumor-infiltrating memory CD4+ T cells sorted from the breast tumor. In light of the paper, this sample's cell subset or site label describes: memory CD4+ T cells, CD4+CD45RO+CD25-. This clonotype was obtained from a female donor with breast cancer. Recombination connected TRBV7-3 to TRBJ2-2, and TRBD2 may be the D gene, going by 6 matching bases. The CDR3 region reads CASSATGAGELFF. Here is the DNA: TGTGCCAGCAGCGCAACGGGAGCCGGGGAGCTGTTTTTT.